This T cell receptor beta chain emerged from a study of blood T cell repertoires in COVID-19. Study at large: The analysed material was cDNA or gDNA that came from T cells, B-cell-depleted T cells, or PBMCs.

The length of the CDR3 is 14 residues. J was trimmed by 6 bases and V by 5 bases; bases with no gene match: 8. From germline, CDR1 is SGHTA and CDR2 FQGTGA. Only in-frame clones appear in the TCRdb table, and some are missing; sequencing was by immunoSEQ multiplex PCR. The sample records 200,000 to 250,000 clones, around 90% being singletons. This TCR came from a man younger than 35 with active or convalescent COVID-19. The source material was peripheral blood. The V gene is TRBV7-3, the J gene TRBJ2-7, with 9 positions matching TRBD2. The CDR3 coding sequence is TGTGCCAGCAGCCCGTTAGCGGGAGTGGGCGAGCAGTACTTC. Protein sequence: CASSPLAGVGEQYF.